Each of the 6 T cell receptor beta chains below was sequenced from the same sample in a study of shared clonotypes between healthy human individuals. The assay was immunoSEQ multiplex PCR, and TCRdb's table has in-frame clones only and misses some. The data contain about 1.1 million clones, roughly 77% of them singletons. The sequenced sample consisted of memory CD4+ T cells from PBMCs. Indicated subset: CD45RA-negative fraction. The origin of the receptors is a man between 18 and 35 years old in good health. Some clones in this sample may be carry-over from other donors' samples.

The chain recombines TRBV29-1 with TRBJ2-3; 10 positions agree with TRBD2. The V gene's germline CDR1 is SQVTM and CDR2 ANQGSEA. The CDR3 totals 17 residues. Losses at the gene ends were 7 bases for V and 0 bases for J; bases not matched to a gene: 13. CDR3 sequence reads: CSAEQASGRDSTDTQYF. In DNA form, the CDR3 reads TGCAGCGCGGAACAAGCTAGCGGGAGAGATAGCACAGATACGCAGTATTTT.

About this clone: A much larger clone lies one base from this, so it may be a read error. Other DNA sequences in the sample encode the same CDR3. This chain uses TRBV19 with TRBJ1-1; maybe TRBD1 (6 bases). The V gene lost 3 bases and the J gene lost 1 base, with 12 bases spanning the gap. From germline, CDR1 is LNHDA and CDR2 SQIVND (reference sequence). This CDR3 region has 15 residues. The CDR3 protein is CASSIGTRTNTEAFF. The CDR3 nucleotides read TGTGCCAGTAGTATTGGGACAAGAACGAACACTGAAGCTTTCTTT.

This clone was observed many times. This chain links TRBV4-2 with TRBJ1-1, with D hard to call. V was shortened by 1 base and J by 3 bases, with 6 bases between the two germline ends. Per germline, CDR1 LGHNA and CDR2 YNFKEQ. The CDR3 loop spans 13 amino acids. CDR3 DNA sequence: TGTGCCAGCAGCCAAGGGACGGACACTGAAGCTTTCTTT. This gives the protein CASSQGTDTEAFF.

The chain carries TRBV15 and TRBJ1-2; possible D gene TRBD1, 5 bases. This CDR3 comprises 16 residues. With 1 base removed from V and 8 bases from J, the gap between germline ends came to 20 bases. From germline, CDR1 is LNHNV and CDR2 YYDKDF (reference sequence). This chain's CDR3 is CATSRAPSGQIHGYTF. The CDR3 nucleotides read TGTGCCACCAGCAGAGCCCCGTCGGGGCAGATACACGGCTACACCTTC.

This chain uses TRBV7-2 with TRBJ2-1, with D tentatively TRBD2 (6 bases). Germline values: CDR1 SGHTA, CDR2 FQGNSA. Trimming cost V 0 bases and J 9 bases, with 9 bases left between them. The CDR3 spans 13 residues. This CDR3 reads CASSLARDSEQFF. The DNA for the CDR3 is TGTGCCAGCAGCTTAGCGCGGGATAGTGAGCAGTTCTTC.

The chain combines TRBV18 with TRBJ1-5, with TRBD1 identical over 7 bases. The CDR3 spans 16 residues. Germline CDR1 and CDR2: KGHSH and LQKENI. V was pared by 5 bases and J by 3 bases, with 10 bases of the junction left unmatched. The CDR3 spells CASSDNRGTDNQPQHF. Written as DNA, the CDR3 is TGTGCCAGCTCAGACAACCGGGGGACAGACAATCAGCCCCAGCATTTT.